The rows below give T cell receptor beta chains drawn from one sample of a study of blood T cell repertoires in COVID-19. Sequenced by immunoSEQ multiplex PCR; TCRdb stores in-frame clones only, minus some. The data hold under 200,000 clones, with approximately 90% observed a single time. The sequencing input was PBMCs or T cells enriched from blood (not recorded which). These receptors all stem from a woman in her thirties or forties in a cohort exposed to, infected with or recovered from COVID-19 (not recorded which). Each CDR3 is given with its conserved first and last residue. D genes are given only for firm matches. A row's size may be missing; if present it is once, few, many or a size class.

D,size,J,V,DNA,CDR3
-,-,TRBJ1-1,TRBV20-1,TGCAGTGCTAGTTCATTCGGGGGGAGCACTGAAGCTTTCTTT,CSASSFGGSTEAFF
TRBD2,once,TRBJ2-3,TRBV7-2,TGTGCCAGCAGCTTGAGCGGGAGTATAGGCGCGGATACGCAGTATTTT,CASSLSGSIGADTQYF
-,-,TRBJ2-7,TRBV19,TGTGCCAGTAGTATCTCAGGGGACGGGTACGAGCAGTACTTC,CASSISGDGYEQYF
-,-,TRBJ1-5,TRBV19,TGTGCCAGTAGTGCCCGGGGTTATAGCAATCAGCCCCAGCATTTT,CASSARGYSNQPQHF
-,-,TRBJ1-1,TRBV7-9,TGTGCCAGCAGCTTATCGAGGGTCGAAGCTTTCTTT,CASSLSRVEAFF
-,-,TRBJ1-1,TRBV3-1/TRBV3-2,TGTGCCAGCAGCAGGACAAGGAACACTGAAGCTTTCTTT,CASSRTRNTEAFF
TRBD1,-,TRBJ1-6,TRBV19,TGTGCCAGTAGTAACGACAGGGCCTCCAGGAATTCACCCCTCCACTTT,CASSNDRASRNSPLHF
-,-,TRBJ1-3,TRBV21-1,TGTGCCAGCAGCAAAGATAAGGACAGGGGGTGTGGAAACACCATATATTTT,CASSKDKDRGCGNTIYF
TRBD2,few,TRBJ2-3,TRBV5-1,TGCGCCAGCAGCTCTCGGACTAGCGGTACAGATACGCAGTATTTT,CASSSRTSGTDTQYF
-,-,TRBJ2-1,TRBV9,TGTGCCAGCAGCGTAGAGGGACTGGGGAATGAGCAGTTCTTC,CASSVEGLGNEQFF
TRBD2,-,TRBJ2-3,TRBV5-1,TGCGCCAGCAGCCTACGACTAGCGGGGTTCACAGATACGCAGTATTTT,CASSLRLAGFTDTQYF